This T cell receptor (beta chain) was observed in a study of blood T cell repertoires in COVID-19. The length of the CDR3 is 13 residues. Germline V CDR1 and CDR2: MNHEY, SVGAGI. The ends were cut back, 8 bases at V and 10 bases at J, with 15 bases in the middle. As handled by the study authors: Estimation of nucleated cell counts relied on the amplification of reference gene primers. Repertoires were generated with immunoSEQ multiplex PCR, while TCRdb's copy carries only in-frame clones and drops some. V and J calls and clone size are as listed in that table; D and trimming were resolved from the DNA. Among roughly 80,000 clones, roughly four fifths were seen once, and the ten largest hold roughly 9%.

The sequence came from a human donor in a cohort sampled during active COVID-19. The chain is built from TRBV6-5 and TRBJ1-6; possibly TRBD1 for D (5 bases). Sample: peripheral blood. The CDR3 sequence: CASGSGSRSPLHF. For the CDR3, the DNA is TGTGCCAGCGGGTCAGGGTCGAGGTCACCCCTCCACTTT.